This T cell receptor (beta chain) was captured by sequencing in a study of response to subunit inactivated influenza vaccine. The table lists this clonotype with a few counts. From the RT-PCR reads, TCRdb called clonotypes with MiXCR, one entry per CDR3 protein. The sample lists around 570,000 distinct CDR3 sequences, around 11% occurring once. CDR1 is SGHDT, CDR2 YYEEEE, per germline. This CDR3 is built from 16 residues. V shed 4 bases and J 3 bases; nucleotides not matched to a gene: 8. These data were also reused for a study on T cells expressing NK-cell markers. From that paper: As the method of synthesis, 5'RACE template switching with UMIs yielded TCR beta cDNA. Sorting of alpha-beta TCR T cells alone was achieved in several experiments with an anti-gamma-delta TCR antibody. The same clonotypes also predominated in the CD3+CD56-NKG2C+ fraction of a handful of donors.

This rearrangement joins TRBV5-6 to TRBJ2-2; TRBD1 matches 8 bases. Sequenced material: PBMCs from blood, taken on the day of vaccination. This TCR came from a man between 45 and 60 years old who received an inactivated influenza vaccine. CDR3 residues: CASSPRSGGYTGELFF. The CDR3 region has the DNA TGTGCCAGCAGCCCCAGGTCAGGGGGCTACACCGGGGAGCTGTTTTTT.